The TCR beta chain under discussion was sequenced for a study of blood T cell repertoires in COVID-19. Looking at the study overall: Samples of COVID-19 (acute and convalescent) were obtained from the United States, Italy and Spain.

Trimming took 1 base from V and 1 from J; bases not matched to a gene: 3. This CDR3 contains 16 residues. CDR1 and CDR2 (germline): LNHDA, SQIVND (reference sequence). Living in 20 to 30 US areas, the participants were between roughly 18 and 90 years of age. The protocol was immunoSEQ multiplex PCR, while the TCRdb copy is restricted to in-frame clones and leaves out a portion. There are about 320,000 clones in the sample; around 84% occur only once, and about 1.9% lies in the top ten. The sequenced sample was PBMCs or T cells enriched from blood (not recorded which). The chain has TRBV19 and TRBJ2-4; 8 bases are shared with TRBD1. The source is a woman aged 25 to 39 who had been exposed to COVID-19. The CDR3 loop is CASSIGRQGAKNIQYF. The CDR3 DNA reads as TGTGCCAGTAGTATAGGCCGACAGGGGGCCAAAAACATTCAGTACTTC.